What follows are 31 T cell receptor beta chains derived from one specimen sequenced in a study of identical twins. TCRdb re-analysed the 5' RACE reads in MiXCR, keeping a single row per CDR3 protein. The table lists fewer than 900,000 distinct CDR3 sequences, about 20% of them singletons. The same data also went into a second study, on T cells expressing NK-cell markers.

The specimen was PBMCs. The receptors here all came from a woman under 30 in good health.

This clonotype was recorded a few times. The J gene is TRBJ2-1, the V gene TRBV10-3; 10 nucleotides agree with TRBD2. The CDR3 sequence is 17 residues long. Germline CDR1 ENHRY, CDR2 SYGVKD. Trimming at V came to 0 bases and at J to 3 bases, leaving 5 bases not matched to a gene. CDR3 sequence reads: CAISESASGGYYNEQFF. CDR3 coding DNA: TGTGCCATCAGTGAGTCAGCTAGCGGGGGCTACTACAATGAGCAGTTCTTC.

This chain connects TRBV20-1 to TRBJ2-1; D gene ambiguous. V lost 5 bases and J 1 base, leaving 12 bases between the germline ends. The CDR3 spans 14 residues. CDR1 DFQATT and CDR2 SNEGSKA come from the germline V gene (reference sequence). This chain's CDR3 is CSAYFSLSYNEQFF. The CDR3 DNA reads as TGCAGTGCTTACTTCTCCCTATCCTACAATGAGCAGTTCTTC.

This chain connects TRBV20-1 to TRBJ2-1; D remains ambiguous. Germline V gives CDR1 DFQATT, CDR2 SNEGSKA (reference sequence). Trimming left V 2 bases short and J 8 bases short, with 4 bases between. The CDR3 covers 10 residues. CDR3 protein: CSARNDEQFF. CDR3 bases: TGCAGTGCTAGAAATGATGAGCAGTTCTTC.

There are a few counts of this clonotype. The rearrangement joins TRBV19 to TRBJ1-6; D not certain. The CDR3 runs 15 residues. Germline V CDR1 and CDR2: LNHDA, SQIVND (reference sequence). Trimming removed 8 bases at V and 0 bases at J, with 11 bases between. The DNA of the CDR3 is TGTGCCAGTTCCGAGGCTTACTCCTATAATTCACCCCTCCACTTT. Protein sequence: CASSEAYSYNSPLHF.

There are a few counts of this clonotype. The chain joins TRBV5-1 to TRBJ2-1, with 7 bases lining up with TRBD2. Trimming at V came to 2 bases and at J to 4 bases, leaving 9 bases not matched to a gene. Germline CDR1 reads SGHRS; CDR2 reads YFSETQ. This CDR3 region has 16 residues. In DNA form, the CDR3 reads TGCGCCAGCAGCTTTACAGCGAGCGGGGATTACAATGAGCAGTTCTTC. This sequence encodes CASSFTASGDYNEQFF. Supplemented by reference TRBV5-1 and TRBJ2-1, the full variable domain reads KAGVTQTPRYLIKTRGQQVTLSCSPISGHRSVSWYQQTPGQGLQFLFEYFSETQRNKGNFPGRFSGRQFSNSRSEMNVSTLELGDSALYLCASSFTASGDYNEQFFGPGTRLTVL.

The chain joins TRBV6-5 to TRBJ2-5; D is perhaps TRBD1 (6 bases). This CDR3 comprises 14 residues. Trimming stripped 1 base from V and 3 bases from J, with 9 bases between. Germline V gives CDR1 MNHEY, CDR2 SVGAGI. The CDR3 spells CASSYWQGKETQYF. Written as DNA, the CDR3 is TGTGCCAGCAGTTACTGGCAGGGGAAAGAGACCCAGTACTTC.

This clonotype came up a few times. This rearrangement joins TRBV12-3 or TRBV12-4 to TRBJ2-7; 7 bases agree with TRBD1. The CDR3 runs 14 residues. Trimming took 4 bases from V and 2 from J; bases not matched to a gene: 5. CDR3 coding DNA: TGTGCCAGCAGTTCCTTTCAGGGGGCCTACGAGCAGTACTTC. Residues: CASSSFQGAYEQYF.

In this sample, this clonotype turned up a few times. The V and J genes are TRBV4-3 and TRBJ2-7, with D possibly being TRBD1 (6 bases). The V gene's germline CDR1 is LGHNA and CDR2 YSLEER. With 2 bases removed from V and 6 bases from J, the gap between germline ends came to 23 bases. CDR3 length equals 17 residues. The CDR3 is CASSQSPSRLRGGEQYF. CDR3 sequence (DNA): TGCGCCAGCAGCCAAAGCCCCTCTCGGTTGAGAGGGGGCGAGCAGTACTTC.

The rearrangement links TRBV20-1 to TRBJ2-1, with a possible D match to TRBD2 (6 bases). V was clipped by 0 bases and J by 9 bases, with 15 bases between them. Germline values: CDR1 DFQATT, CDR2 SNEGSKA (reference sequence). CDR3 length equals 14 residues. The CDR3 sequence is CSARDQLAVFEQFF. The CDR3 DNA is TGCAGTGCTAGAGATCAACTAGCCGTCTTTGAGCAGTTCTTC.

The chain couples TRBV5-1 to TRBJ2-5, with 7 bases identical to TRBD1. V lost 4 bases, J lost 2 bases, and 8 bases stayed unmatched. This CDR3 is 15 amino acids long. CDR1 SGHRS and CDR2 YFSETQ come from the germline V gene. CDR3 bases: TGCGCCAGCAGCCCAATCACAGGGGCGCAAGAGACCCAGTACTTC. It specifies CASSPITGAQETQYF.

This clonotype was detected a few times. This rearrangement joins TRBV20-1 to TRBJ2-1, with D unresolved. V lost 0 bases and J 4 bases, leaving 7 bases between the germline ends. Germline lookup yields CDR1 DFQATT and CDR2 SNEGSKA (reference sequence). The CDR3 covers 13 residues. In nucleotides, the CDR3 is TGCAGTGCTAGAGATAATCGGTACAATGAGCAGTTCTTC. Encoded protein: CSARDNRYNEQFF.

The chain employs TRBV7-8 and TRBJ2-3, with 8 positions matching TRBD2. This CDR3 contains 16 residues. Trimming removed 0 bases from V and 4 bases from J; junction bases left unmatched: 6. Germline CDR1 and CDR2: SGHVS and FQNEAQ. Written as DNA, the CDR3 is TGTGCCAGCAGCTTAGCGCGAGGGACTAGGGCAGATACGCAGTATTTT. Translation gives CASSLARGTRADTQYF.

J is TRBJ2-1 and V is TRBV20-1, with D perhaps TRBD2 (5 bases). The CDR3 spans 13 residues. Trimming removed 0 bases at V and 5 bases at J, with 8 bases between. Looked up from germline, CDR1 is DFQATT and CDR2 is SNEGSKA (reference sequence). This CDR3 is CSAREWRDNEQFF. CDR3 DNA sequence: TGCAGTGCTAGAGAGTGGCGGGACAATGAGCAGTTCTTC.

The genes are TRBV7-2 and TRBJ1-1; possible D gene TRBD1, 5 bases. Germline CDR1 is SGHTA and CDR2 is FQGNSA. Trimming removed 5 bases at V and 3 bases at J, with 16 bases between. The CDR3 covers 15 residues. The CDR3 DNA sequence: TGTGCCAGCAGCCTAGAGGGGCGCGGGGACACTGAAGCTTTCTTT. Translated, it gives CASSLEGRGDTEAFF.

The chain couples TRBV20-1 to TRBJ2-7, with 7 nucleotides matching TRBD1. The V gene's germline CDR1 is DFQATT and CDR2 SNEGSKA (reference sequence). CDR3 size: 14 residues. V lost 7 bases to trimming and J lost 1 base; unmatched junction nucleotides: 10. The CDR3 protein is CSVPAQQGSYEQYF. The CDR3 bases are TGCAGTGTTCCCGCCCAACAGGGGTCCTACGAGCAGTACTTC.

This clonotype was seen more than once but under ten times. The chain carries TRBV20-1 and TRBJ2-3; 14 bases are a match to TRBD2. V lost 6 bases to trimming and J lost 6 bases; unmatched junction nucleotides: 2. Germline CDR1 DFQATT, CDR2 SNEGSKA (reference sequence). The CDR3 is made up of 13 amino acids. CDR3 nucleotide sequence: TGCAGTGCGGGACTAGCGGGGGTGGATACGCAGTATTTT. Its protein is CSAGLAGVDTQYF.

The rearrangement uses TRBV7-9 and TRBJ1-2; TRBD1 matches at 7 bases. CDR3 length: 15 amino acids. Per germline, CDR1 SEHNR and CDR2 FQNEAQ (reference sequence). The ends lost 5 bases at V and 4 bases at J; junction bases unmatched: 10. Here the CDR3 DNA reads TGTGCCAGCAGCGGGCGGACAGGTAGTCGCTATGGCTACACCTTC. Translation gives CASSGRTGSRYGYTF.

J is TRBJ2-2 and V is TRBV7-9, with TRBD1 matching 9 bases. Trimming removed 4 bases from V and 1 base from J; junction bases left unmatched: 1. CDR3 length: 15 amino acids. The germline gives CDR1 SEHNR, CDR2 FQNEAQ (reference sequence). CDR3 sequence: CASSWTGENTGELFF. The CDR3 DNA is TGTGCCAGCAGCTGGACAGGGGAGAACACCGGGGAGCTGTTTTTT.

This sequence joins TRBV27 and TRBJ2-6; unclear D gene. V gave up 6 bases and J gave up 2 bases, with 5 bases separating them. Germline loops: CDR1 MNHEY, CDR2 SMNVEV (reference sequence). This CDR3 has 13 residues. CDR3 residues: CASRQTGANVLTF. Here the CDR3 DNA reads TGTGCCAGCAGGCAAACTGGGGCCAACGTCCTGACTTTC.

This clonotype was observed a few times. The chain employs TRBV20-1 and TRBJ2-3; D call uncertain. The V end was cut by 6 bases, the J end by 4 bases, with 8 bases between. The CDR3 consists of 11 residues. Looked up from germline, CDR1 is DFQATT and CDR2 is SNEGSKA (reference sequence). In DNA form, the CDR3 reads TGCAGTGCCGTACCTGCAGATACGCAGTATTTT. Residues: CSAVPADTQYF.

The chain joins TRBV24-1 to TRBJ2-6, with TRBD1 identical over 9 bases. Germline V gene data show CDR1 as KGHDR and CDR2 as SFDVKD. This CDR3 region has 16 residues. The V and J ends lost 2 bases and 4 bases, in that order; junction bases with no gene match: 2. For the CDR3, the DNA is TGTGCCACCAGTGATTCCGGACAGGGGGGGGCCAACGTCCTGACTTTC. This sequence encodes CATSDSGQGGANVLTF.

This clonotype was counted many times. The chain joins TRBV5-6 to TRBJ2-7; tentatively, D is TRBD2 (6 bases). V was pared by 3 bases and J by 3 bases, with 16 bases between. Germline V gene lookup returns CDR1 SGHDT and CDR2 YYEEEE. The CDR3 has 15 residues. CDR3 residues: CASSWRVGSSYEQYF. The CDR3 nucleotides read TGTGCCAGCAGCTGGAGGGTAGGGTCAAGCTACGAGCAGTACTTC.

This clonotype was counted only a few times. V usage is TRBV20-1 and J usage is TRBJ2-5; 8 nucleotides match TRBD2. From germline, CDR1 is DFQATT and CDR2 SNEGSKA (reference sequence). The CDR3 runs 17 residues. V lost 1 base to trimming and J lost 5 bases; unmatched junction nucleotides: 15. The CDR3 nucleotides read TGCAGTGCTAGAGCGGTTTCAGGGCGGGAGGCGGGGGAGACCCAGTACTTC. This sequence encodes CSARAVSGREAGETQYF.

This clonotype appeared a few times. The rearrangement links TRBV20-1 to TRBJ2-7; 10 bases align to TRBD2. Trimming at V came to 0 bases and at J to 2 bases, leaving 1 base not matched to a gene. This CDR3 has 14 amino acids. In germline, CDR1 is DFQATT, CDR2 SNEGSKA (reference sequence). CDR3 DNA sequence: TGCAGTGCTAGAGATACTAGCGGGGCCTACGAGCAGTACTTC. Amino acid sequence: CSARDTSGAYEQYF.

The chain has TRBV20-1 and TRBJ2-4; 11 bases line up with TRBD2. The junction had 13 bases not matched to a gene; V was cut back by 7 bases and J by 2 bases. Germline V lookup: CDR1 DFQATT, CDR2 SNEGSKA (reference sequence). The CDR3 is 17 amino acids. In DNA form, the CDR3 reads TGCAGTGGATCCGGGACTAGCGGTTCTTTAACCAAAAACATTCAGTACTTC. Residues: CSGSGTSGSLTKNIQYF.

This clonotype has more than one count but fewer than ten. V usage is TRBV6-5 and J usage is TRBJ2-7; TRBD2 aligns across 8 bases. The CDR3 length is 15 residues. The ends lost 0 bases at V and 2 bases at J; junction bases unmatched: 3. CDR1 and CDR2 (germline): MNHEY, SVGAGI. The CDR3 DNA is TGTGCCAGCAGTTACTCGACTAGCGTCGCCTACGAGCAGTACTTC. Protein: CASSYSTSVAYEQYF.

The genes are TRBV7-8 and TRBJ2-4, with 7 bases lining up with TRBD1. The junction had 3 bases not matched to a gene; V was cut back by 5 bases and J by 5 bases. The CDR3 loop spans 13 amino acids. Germline V gene sequence: CDR1 SGHVS, CDR2 FQNEAQ. CDR3 sequence (DNA): TGTGCCAGCAGCGTCGGACAGGAAAACATTCAGTACTTC. Amino acid sequence: CASSVGQENIQYF.

The rearrangement joins TRBV7-2 to TRBJ2-1, with D unresolved. The germline V and J ends were trimmed by 6 bases and 2 bases, with 8 bases remaining between them. The length of the CDR3 is 13 residues. CDR1 is SGHTA, CDR2 FQGNSA, per germline. The CDR3 bases are TGTGCCAGCAGTATTGGGGCCTACAATGAGCAGTTCTTC. Protein sequence: CASSIGAYNEQFF.

This chain links TRBV5-1 with TRBJ2-6; D perhaps matches TRBD2 (6 bases). Germline V gives CDR1 SGHRS, CDR2 YFSETQ. Trimming cost V 9 bases and J 0 bases, with 13 bases left between them. This CDR3 comprises 15 residues. CDR3 bases: TGCGCCACGTCGGAGGGAGCCTCTGGGGCCAACGTCCTGACTTTC. It yields the protein CATSEGASGANVLTF.

This clonotype appeared many times. The chain couples TRBV12-3 or TRBV12-4 to TRBJ2-3, with 8 bases identical to TRBD1. Germline trimming cut 0 bases from V and 4 bases from J; bases unmatched to any gene: 6. The CDR3 has 16 residues. The CDR3 protein is CASSLAQGARADTQYF. CDR3 sequence (DNA): TGTGCCAGCAGTTTAGCTCAGGGGGCCCGGGCAGATACGCAGTATTTT.

This clonotype showed up just a few times. The chain links TRBV29-1 to TRBJ2-7, with D possibly being TRBD1 (6 bases). V was shortened by 7 bases and J by 2 bases, with 12 bases between the two germline ends. The CDR3 loop spans 12 amino acids. Germline V gene data show CDR1 as SQVTM and CDR2 as ANQGSEA. CDR3 sequence reads: CSAQGSAYEQYF. CDR3 DNA: TGCAGCGCTCAGGGGAGTGCCTACGAGCAGTACTTC.